The 28 T cell receptor beta chains below were found in one sample sequenced in a study of tissue T cells after allogeneic stem cell transplantation (dated by TCRdb to the early 2020s). Library creation used the immunoSEQ multiplex PCR assay. The immuneACCESS repertoire file appears here via TCRdb, limited to in-frame rearrangements. These files lack a portion of the clones; in checked studies, under half of the deficit traces to unresolved V genes, and the cause of the others is not known. This sample has over a thousand clones in its table, and 56% of those were observed once. The ten largest account for 36% of the sample. The label giving this sample's time point can be read as: mouse harvest day 14 after allogeneic transplant. Mouse grafts consisting of 10^7 T-cell-depleted bone marrow cells combined with 10^6 splenic CD5+ T cells were administered by tail vein injection. The sample comprised liver tissue. The source is a female BALB/c mouse given C57BL/6 T cells with graft-versus-host disease after an allogeneic hematopoietic cell transplant.

This clone was observed a handful of times. The genes and germline here are from mouse. Sequencing ends 1 residue short of the CDR3 end; the germline J gene provides the rest. This sequence joins TRBV2 and TRBJ2-4, with D unclear. CDR3 size: 15 residues. V was clipped by 2 bases and J by 0 bases, with 9 bases between them. Germline values: CDR1 LGHNA, CDR2 YSYQKL. CDR3 bases read: TGTGCCAGCAGCCAAACTCTGAGTAGTCAAAACACCTTGTAC. It yields the protein CASSQTLSSQNTLY. The whole CDR3 protein is CASSQTLSSQNTLYF.

For this clone: The gene symbols are mouse symbols. Sequencing ends 1 residue short of the CDR3 end; the germline J gene provides the rest. The chain is built from TRBV12-2 and TRBJ2-3; no reliable D call. The CDR3 length is 13 residues. Germline CDR1 is SGHLS and CDR2 is HYDKME. With 2 bases removed from V and 0 bases from J, the gap between germline ends came to 5 bases. The covered CDR3 bases are TGTGCCAGCTCTCCGTCTAGTGCAGAAACGCTGTAT. It translates to CASSPSSAETLY. The full CDR3 protein is CASSPSSAETLYF. Drawing the rest from reference TRBV12-2 and TRBJ2-3, the complete variable domain is NSGVVQSPRYIIKGKGERSILKCIPISGHLSVAWYQQTQGQELKFFIQHYDKMERDKGNLPSRFSVQQFDDYHSEMNMSALELEDSAVYFCASSPSSAETLYFGSGTRLTVL.

Concerning this clone itself: Gene labels here are mouse ones. The CDR3 goes on 1 residue after the read ends, and that part is filled in from the germline J gene. This sequence joins TRBV3 and TRBJ2-7; the D is unclear. This CDR3 contains 14 residues. The V end lost 0 bases, the J end lost 0 bases, and 6 bases lay between the germline ends. Germline assignment: CDR1 SNHLY and CDR2 FYNGKV (reference sequence). The CDR3 is CASSLAGSSYEQYF. CDR3 DNA (partial): TGTGCCAGCAGCTTAGCGGGGAGCTCCTATGAACAGTAC. The complete variable domain, with remaining parts taken from reference TRBV3 and TRBJ2-7, reads GPKVLQIPSHQIIDMGQMVTLNCDPVSNHLYFYWYKQILGQQMEFLVNFYNGKVMEKSKLFKDQFSVERPDGSYFTLKIQPTALEDSAVYFCASSLAGSSYEQYFGPGTRLTVL.

A remark on this clone: Each gene name is a mouse one. Read data end 1 residue before the CDR3 end; the end is taken from the germline J gene. The chain joins TRBV23 to TRBJ1-6. TRBJ1-6 is filed as an ORF, its function uncertain. Germline CDR1 KGHTA, CDR2 FQNQQP. CDR3 length equals 14 residues. The CDR3 is CSSSLGGGNSPLYF. The DNA read from the CDR3 is TGCTCCAGCAGTCTTGGGGGAGGTAATTCGCCCCTCTAC.

Notes on this clone: A far more abundant clone sits one base away, making this likely a read error. Germline and genes: mouse. The read halts 1 residue ahead of the CDR3 end, with the missing end drawn from the germline J gene. This chain joins TRBV17 and TRBJ2-7, with D possibly called TRBD1 or TRBD2 (5 bases each). Germline CDR1 MNHDT, CDR2 YYDKIL. The CDR3 covers 12 residues. This chain's CDR3 is CASSRGGYAQYF. The CDR3 bases that were read are TGTGCTAGCAGTAGAGGGGGGTATGCACAGTAC.

About this clone itself: Gene and germline names: mouse. CDR3 in amino acids: CASSQDWGLQDTQYF. The covered CDR3 bases are TGTGCCAGCAGCCAGGACTGGGGTCTCCAAGACACCCAGTAC. J is TRBJ2-5 and V is TRBV3; 9 bases map to TRBD2. Sequencing ends 1 residue short of the CDR3 end; the germline J gene provides the rest. With 5 bases clipped from V and 2 bases from J, the junction kept 5 bases outside the gene matches. Looked up from germline, CDR1 is SNHLY and CDR2 is FYNGKV (reference sequence). The CDR3 is 15 residues long.

In its sample, this clone was seen a few times. Mouse gene names and germline throughout. With the read ending 1 residue before the CDR3 end, the germline J gene is used to fill in that end. The chain uses TRBV14 and TRBJ2-1; 11 bases are shared with TRBD1. This CDR3 region has 15 residues. The germline V gene encodes CDR1 SGHDT and CDR2 FRDEAV. The junction had 4 bases not matched to a gene; V was cut back by 4 bases and J by 4 bases. The part of the CDR3 DNA that was read is TGTGCCAGCAGTGGACAGGGGGCTAGGTATGCTGAGCAGTTC. The encoded protein is CASSGQGARYAEQF. The whole CDR3 region reads CASSGQGARYAEQFF. The full variable domain, with the rest looked up from reference TRBV14 and TRBJ2-1, is EAGVTQSPRYAVLQEGQAVSFWCDPISGHDTLYWYQQPRDQGPQLLVYFRDEAVIDNSQLPSDRFSAVRPKGTNSTLKIQSAKQGDTATYLCASSGQGARYAEQFFGPGTRLTVL.

Concerning this clone itself: Gene names and germline refer to mouse. From the germline J gene comes the end of the CDR3, since the read stops 1 residue before it. This chain connects TRBV31 to TRBJ2-4, with TRBD2 as a possible D gene (5 bases). The germline V and J ends were trimmed by 0 bases and 1 base, with 5 bases remaining between them. This CDR3 contains 13 residues. Germline assignment: CDR1 GKSSPN and CDR2 SITVG. This chain's CDR3 is CAWSLGGQNTLYF. The DNA read from the CDR3 is TGTGCCTGGAGTCTTGGGGGTCAAAACACCTTGTAC.

As to this clone: The germline and genes are mouse ones. Sequencing ends 1 residue short of the CDR3 end; the germline J gene provides the rest. V and J are TRBV31 and TRBJ1-6; weak D call: TRBD1 (5 bases). TRBJ1-6 is an ORF; its function is uncertain. V lost 0 bases and J lost 0, with 6 bases in between. From germline, CDR1 is GKSSPN and CDR2 SITVG. The CDR3 extends over 15 amino acids. This CDR3 reads CAWSLDSSYNSPLYF. The CDR3 bases that were read are TGTGCCTGGAGTCTAGACAGTTCCTATAATTCGCCCCTCTAC.

This clone occurred a few times. Mouse germline and gene names are used. The CDR3 end falls 1 residue outside the read, so it is completed with the germline J gene. J is TRBJ2-1 and V is TRBV14; 11 bases fit TRBD2. After removal of 4 bases from V and 3 bases from J, the junction contained 3 bases not matched to a gene. The CDR3 is made up of 15 amino acids. Germline CDR1 and CDR2: SGHDT and FRDEAV. Incomplete CDR3 DNA: TGTGCCAGCAGTCCCGGGACTGGGGGCTATGCTGAGCAGTTC. This translates into CASSPGTGGYAEQF. The full CDR3 protein is CASSPGTGGYAEQFF. The full variable domain, in which reference TRBV14 and TRBJ2-1 provide the parts outside the CDR3, is EAGVTQSPRYAVLQEGQAVSFWCDPISGHDTLYWYQQPRDQGPQLLVYFRDEAVIDNSQLPSDRFSAVRPKGTNSTLKIQSAKQGDTATYLCASSPGTGGYAEQFFGPGTRLTVL.

On this clone: Mouse gene names and germline throughout. The sequence runs out 1 residue before the end of the CDR3; the remainder is reconstructed from the germline J gene. The rearrangement joins TRBV16 to TRBJ2-3; 12 nucleotides agree with TRBD2. Trimming cost V 0 bases and J 6 bases; bases outside gene matches: 4. The CDR3 consists of 16 residues. Per the germline V gene, CDR1 is SGHSA and CDR2 is FRNQAP. CDR3 bases read: TGTGCAAGCAGCTTAGAGACTGGGGGGGCGCGGGAAACGCTGTAT. Translating gives CASSLETGGARETLY. The full CDR3 protein reads CASSLETGGARETLYF.

As for this clone: Genes and germline come from the mouse. The CDR3 end falls 1 residue outside the read, so it is completed with the germline J gene. The chain employs TRBV16 and TRBJ1-1; D call uncertain. CDR3 length equals 14 residues. V was pared by 0 bases and J by 0 bases, with 5 bases between. Germline V gene sequence: CDR1 SGHSA, CDR2 FRNQAP. This chain's CDR3 is CASSLDNTNTEVFF. Partial CDR3 DNA: TGTGCAAGCAGCTTAGACAACACAAACACAGAAGTCTTC.

A note on this clone: Gene names and germline refer to mouse. The sequenced fragment ends 1 residue before the CDR3 boundary, so the rest is inferred from the germline J gene. The rearrangement links TRBV26 to TRBJ2-4; D not certain. Germline V gene lookup returns CDR1 KGHPV and CDR2 FQNQEV (reference sequence). The CDR3 is made up of 14 amino acids. Trimming removed 2 bases at V and 0 bases at J, with 6 bases between. The part of the CDR3 DNA that was read is TGTGCCAGCAGTCTGGACAATAGTCAAAACACCTTGTAC. Translation gives CASSLDNSQNTLY. The whole CDR3 region reads CASSLDNSQNTLYF.

On this clone itself: Gene names are mouse gene names. The sequenced part of the CDR3 DNA is TGTGCCAGCAGCCTCCACAGGGTAGGTACGCTCTAT. Protein product: CASSLHRVGTLY. Given in full, the CDR3 is CASSLHRVGTLYF. The J gene is TRBJ1-3, the V gene TRBV3, with TRBD1 as a possible D gene (6 bases). The DNA ends 1 residue before the CDR3 does, and the rest of the CDR3 is filled in from the germline J gene. Germline V gene data show CDR1 as SNHLY and CDR2 as FYNGKV (reference sequence). V shed 5 bases and J shed 9 bases, with 14 bases lying between them. CDR3 length: 13 amino acids.

As regards this clone: Mouse gene names apply. Here the CDR3 reads CASSLNWTYEQYF. The covered CDR3 bases are TGTGCCAGCAGTCTGAACTGGACCTATGAACAGTAC. The chain is built from TRBV24 and TRBJ2-7, with a weak D call TRBD2 (5 bases). The CDR3 extends 1 residue past the end of the read, so its final part is completed from the germline J gene. Between the trimmed V and J ends, which lost 2 bases and 2 bases, there was a span of 7 bases. The CDR3 is made up of 13 amino acids. Germline lookup yields CDR1 KGHTA and CDR2 FRNEEI.

Comments on this clone: Gene names and germline match the mouse. Read data end 1 residue before the CDR3 end; the end is taken from the germline J gene. This rearrangement joins TRBV26 to TRBJ2-4, with D tentatively TRBD1 or TRBD2 (5 bases each). V was trimmed by 4 bases and J by 0 bases, leaving 11 bases between them. Germline CDR1 reads KGHPV; CDR2 reads FQNQEV (reference sequence). This CDR3 comprises 15 residues. CDR3 bases read: TGTGCCAGCAGTCCCGGGACGGCTAGTCAAAACACCTTGTAC. This gives the protein CASSPGTASQNTLY. The entire CDR3 protein is CASSPGTASQNTLYF.

Concerning this clone: Genes and germline come from the mouse. From the germline J gene comes the end of the CDR3, since the read stops 1 residue before it. V is TRBV12-1 and J is TRBJ2-1; 7 bases agree with TRBD2. The CDR3 contains 13 residues. J lost 4 bases, V lost 2 bases, and 1 base had no gene match. The germline V gene has CDR1 SGHSN and CDR2 HYEKVE. The CDR3: CASSPGGYAEQFF. CDR3 bases read: TGTGCCAGCTCTCCTGGGGGTTATGCTGAGCAGTTC.

With respect to this clone: Germline and genes: mouse. Read sequence stops 1 residue before the CDR3 end, and the germline J gene provides the missing end. The rearrangement joins TRBV12-2 to TRBJ2-1; TRBD1 matches at 10 bases. The CDR3 extends over 14 amino acids. V lost 2 bases and J lost 8; bases outside the gene matches: 5. Germline CDR1 is SGHLS and CDR2 is HYDKME. The CDR3 loop reads CASSPGQGRTEQFF. The covered CDR3 bases are TGTGCCAGCTCTCCGGGACAGGGGAGGACTGAGCAGTTC.

Regarding this clone: Mouse names are used for the genes. Read data end 1 residue before the CDR3 end; the end is taken from the germline J gene. The V and J genes are TRBV13-1 and TRBJ1-2; 7 bases map to TRBD1. The V gene's germline CDR1 is NSHNY and CDR2 SYGAGN. V trimming: 2 bases; J trimming: 3 bases; junction bases outside the gene matches: 1. The CDR3 is 13 amino acids. CDR3: CASSDRGDSDYTF. CDR3 bases read: TGTGCCAGCAGTGACAGGGGGGACTCCGACTACACC.

The sample holds a few counts of this clone. The genes and germline here are from mouse. The read ends 1 residue before the CDR3 terminus; that terminus is restored from the germline J gene. V and J are TRBV13-2 and TRBJ1-5; 7 bases are a match to TRBD1. The CDR3 is 12 amino acids. J was trimmed by 7 bases and V by 2 bases; bases with no gene match: 0. Germline V CDR1 and CDR2: NNHNN, SYGAGS (reference sequence). CDR3 DNA (partial): TGTGCCAGCGGTGAGACAGGGCAGGCTCCGCTT. Amino acid sequence: CASGETGQAPL. The CDR3 as a whole reads CASGETGQAPLF.

Remarks on this clone: Gene names refer to mouse genes. The read falls 1 residue short of the CDR3 end, and the missing part is taken from the germline J gene. The chain links TRBV13-2 to TRBJ2-7, with 10 bases aligning to TRBD2. Trimming removed 1 base from V and 5 bases from J; junction bases left unmatched: 6. This CDR3 spans 15 amino acids. CDR1 is NNHNN, CDR2 SYGAGS, per germline (reference sequence). CDR3 region: CASGDFLGGRDEQYF. The part of the CDR3 DNA that was read is TGTGCCAGCGGTGATTTCCTGGGGGGGCGCGATGAACAGTAC.

Points on this clone: The gene names given are mouse names. The sequence runs out 1 residue before the end of the CDR3; the remainder is reconstructed from the germline J gene. The V call is TRBV26, the J call TRBJ1-1; 7 bases align to TRBD1. Germline assignment: CDR1 KGHPV and CDR2 FQNQEV (reference sequence). The ends lost 0 bases at V and 3 bases at J; junction bases unmatched: 4. This CDR3 contains 15 residues. Here the CDR3 reads CASSLSGGRDTEVFF. The CDR3 bases that were read are TGTGCCAGCAGTCTGTCAGGGGGCAGGGACACAGAAGTCTTC.

This clone ranks as large. Mouse names are used for the genes. Coverage ceases 1 residue before the CDR3 finishes, and the germline J gene fills in the end. The chain couples TRBV13-2 to TRBJ2-7; possibly TRBD1 for D (6 bases). The CDR3 consists of 14 residues. The germline gives CDR1 NNHNN, CDR2 SYGAGS (reference sequence). Trimming left V 2 bases short and J 4 bases short, with 13 bases between. CDR3 protein: CASGEPGQLYEQYF. The CDR3 DNA, read in part, is TGTGCCAGCGGTGAACCGGGACAATTATATGAACAGTAC.

In this sample, this clone is large (0.1 to 1%). Germline and genes: mouse. Read sequence stops 1 residue before the CDR3 end, and the germline J gene provides the missing end. The V and J genes are TRBV13-2 and TRBJ2-7, with D perhaps TRBD1 (6 bases). Between the trimmed V and J ends, which lost 3 bases and 4 bases, there was a span of 8 bases. CDR1 and CDR2 from the germline V gene are NNHNN and SYGAGS (reference sequence). CDR3 length: 12 amino acids. This CDR3 is CASGVRGYEQYF. Partial CDR3 DNA: TGTGCCAGCGGTGTTAGGGGGTATGAACAGTAC.

As regards this clone: Mouse gene names apply. The read terminates 1 residue before the CDR3 end, so the remaining end is supplied by the germline J gene. V is TRBV12-1 and J is TRBJ2-4; 8 nucleotides match TRBD1. Germline V gives CDR1 SGHSN, CDR2 HYEKVE. Trimming removed 1 base from V and 5 bases from J; junction bases left unmatched: 1. The CDR3 has 13 amino acids. The sequenced CDR3 bases are TGTGCCAGCTCTCTTGACAGGGGAAACACCTTGTAC. This gives the protein CASSLDRGNTLY. The CDR3 in full is CASSLDRGNTLYF.

By sample share, this clone is large. Mouse names are used for the genes. The CDR3 goes on 1 residue after the read ends, and that part is filled in from the germline J gene. This sequence joins TRBV31 and TRBJ2-7; 10 bases agree with TRBD1. With V trimmed by 0 bases and J by 3 bases, 2 bases remained unmatched. The germline V gene has CDR1 GKSSPN and CDR2 SITVG. This CDR3 is 14 amino acids long. CDR3 sequence: CAWSLGTGDYEQYF. The covered CDR3 bases are TGTGCCTGGAGTCTAGGGACAGGGGACTATGAACAGTAC.

Comment on this clone: The gene names given are mouse names. Coverage ceases 1 residue before the CDR3 finishes, and the germline J gene fills in the end. The chain uses TRBV26 and TRBJ2-1; no clear D. Germline lookup yields CDR1 KGHPV and CDR2 FQNQEV (reference sequence). There are 13 residues in the CDR3. Trimming took 0 bases from V and 5 from J, leaving 5 bases between them. The CDR3 bases that were read are TGTGCCAGCAGTCTGTCGCAACATGCTGAGCAGTTC. Amino acid sequence: CASSLSQHAEQF. The entire CDR3 is CASSLSQHAEQFF.

Sample share makes this clone hyperexpanded (1% or more). Genes here carry mouse names. Read sequence stops 1 residue before the CDR3 end, and the germline J gene provides the missing end. Other DNA sequences in the same sample also yield this CDR3. V is TRBV1 and J is TRBJ2-1, with D maybe TRBD2 (8 bases). The V and J ends lost 1 base and 3 bases respectively, with 10 bases between them. The CDR3 has 15 amino acids. The V gene's germline CDR1 is NSQYPW and CDR2 LRSPGD (reference sequence). The sequenced CDR3 bases are TGCACCTGCAGTGCAGCAGGGGGGGCCTATGCTGAGCAGTTC. Amino acid sequence: CTCSAAGGAYAEQF. The CDR3, in full, reads CTCSAAGGAYAEQFF.